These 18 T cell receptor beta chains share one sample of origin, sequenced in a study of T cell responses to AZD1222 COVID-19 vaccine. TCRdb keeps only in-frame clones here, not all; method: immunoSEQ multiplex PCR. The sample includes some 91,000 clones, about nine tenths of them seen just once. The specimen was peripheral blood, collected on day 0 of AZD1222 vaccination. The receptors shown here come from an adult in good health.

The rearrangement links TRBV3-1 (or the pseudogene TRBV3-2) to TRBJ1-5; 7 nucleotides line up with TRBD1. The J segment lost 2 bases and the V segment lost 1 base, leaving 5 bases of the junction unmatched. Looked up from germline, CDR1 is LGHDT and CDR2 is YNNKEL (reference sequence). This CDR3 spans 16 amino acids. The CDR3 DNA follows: TGTGCCAGCAGCCAAGGGGGGACAGTCGGCAATCAGCCCCAGCATTTT. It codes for CASSQGGTVGNQPQHF.

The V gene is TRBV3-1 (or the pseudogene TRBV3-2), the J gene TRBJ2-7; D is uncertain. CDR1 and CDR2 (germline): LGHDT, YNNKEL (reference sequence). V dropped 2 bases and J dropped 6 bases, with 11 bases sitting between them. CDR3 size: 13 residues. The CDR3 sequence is CASSQFDILEQYF. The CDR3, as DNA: TGTGCCAGCAGCCAATTTGATATCCTCGAGCAGTACTTC.

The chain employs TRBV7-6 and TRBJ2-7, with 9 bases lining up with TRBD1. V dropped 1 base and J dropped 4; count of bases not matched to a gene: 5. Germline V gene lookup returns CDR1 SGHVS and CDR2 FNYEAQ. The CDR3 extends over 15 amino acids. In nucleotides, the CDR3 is TGTGCCAGCAGCTTAGAGGGGACAGGGTCGTACGAGCAGTACTTC. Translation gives CASSLEGTGSYEQYF. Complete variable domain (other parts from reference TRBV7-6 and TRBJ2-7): GAGVSQSPRYKVTKRGQDVALRCDPISGHVSLYWYRQALGQGPEFLTYFNYEAQQDKSGLPNDRFSAERPEGSISTLTIQRTEQRDSAMYRCASSLEGTGSYEQYFGPGTRLTVT.

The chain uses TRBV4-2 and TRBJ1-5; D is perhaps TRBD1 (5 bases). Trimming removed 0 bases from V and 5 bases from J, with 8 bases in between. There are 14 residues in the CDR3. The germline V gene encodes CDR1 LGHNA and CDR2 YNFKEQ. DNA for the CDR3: TGTGCCAGCAGCCAAGAGAAGGGGTATCAGCCCCAGCATTTT. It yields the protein CASSQEKGYQPQHF.

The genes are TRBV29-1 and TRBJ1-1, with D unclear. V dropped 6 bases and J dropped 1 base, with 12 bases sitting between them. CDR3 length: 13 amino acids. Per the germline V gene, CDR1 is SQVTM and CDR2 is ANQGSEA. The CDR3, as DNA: TGCAGCGTCATCCGGCCCCAGAACACTGAAGCTTTCTTT. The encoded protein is CSVIRPQNTEAFF.

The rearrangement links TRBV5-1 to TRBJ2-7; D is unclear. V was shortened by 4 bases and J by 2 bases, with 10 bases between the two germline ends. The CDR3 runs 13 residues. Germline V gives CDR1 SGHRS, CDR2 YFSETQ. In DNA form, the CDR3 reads TGCGCCAGCAGCCCCGGACCCACCTACGAGCAGTACTTC. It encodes CASSPGPTYEQYF.

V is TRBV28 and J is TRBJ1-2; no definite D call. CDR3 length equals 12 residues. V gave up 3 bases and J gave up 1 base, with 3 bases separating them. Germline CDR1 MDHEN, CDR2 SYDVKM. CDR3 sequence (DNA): TGTGCCAGCAGTTTCGGTAACTATGGCTACACCTTC. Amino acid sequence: CASSFGNYGYTF.

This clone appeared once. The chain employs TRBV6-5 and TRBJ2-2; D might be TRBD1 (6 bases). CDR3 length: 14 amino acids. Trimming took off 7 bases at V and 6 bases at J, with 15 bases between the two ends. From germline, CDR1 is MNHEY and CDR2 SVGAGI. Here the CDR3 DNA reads TGTGCCAGCACGGACGGACAGTACGCCGGGGAGCTGTTTTTT. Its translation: CASTDGQYAGELFF.

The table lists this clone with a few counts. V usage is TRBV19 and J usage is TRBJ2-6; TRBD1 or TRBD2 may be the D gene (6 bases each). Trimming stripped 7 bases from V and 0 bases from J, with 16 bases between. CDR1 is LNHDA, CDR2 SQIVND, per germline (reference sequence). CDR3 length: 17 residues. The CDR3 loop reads CASMAGHSSSGANVLTF. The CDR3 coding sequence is TGTGCCAGTATGGCGGGACATTCTAGCTCTGGGGCCAACGTCCTGACTTTC.

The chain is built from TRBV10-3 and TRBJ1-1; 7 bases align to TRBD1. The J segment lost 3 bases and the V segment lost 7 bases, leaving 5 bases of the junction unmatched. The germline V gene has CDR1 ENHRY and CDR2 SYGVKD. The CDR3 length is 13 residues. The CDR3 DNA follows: TGTGCCATCACTAAAACAGGGGACACTGAAGCTTTCTTT. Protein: CAITKTGDTEAFF.

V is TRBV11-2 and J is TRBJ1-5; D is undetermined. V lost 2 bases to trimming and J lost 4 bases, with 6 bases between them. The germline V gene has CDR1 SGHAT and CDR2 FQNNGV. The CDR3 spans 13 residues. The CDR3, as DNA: TGTGCCAGCAGCTTAACCCGGAATCAGCCCCAGCATTTT. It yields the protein CASSLTRNQPQHF.

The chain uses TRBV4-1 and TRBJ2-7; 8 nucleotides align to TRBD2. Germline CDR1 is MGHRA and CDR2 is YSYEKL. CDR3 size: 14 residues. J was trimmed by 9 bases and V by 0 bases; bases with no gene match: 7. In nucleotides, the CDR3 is TGCGCCAGCAGCCAAGAGAGTAGCGGGATTCGGCAGTACTTC. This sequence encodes CASSQESSGIRQYF.

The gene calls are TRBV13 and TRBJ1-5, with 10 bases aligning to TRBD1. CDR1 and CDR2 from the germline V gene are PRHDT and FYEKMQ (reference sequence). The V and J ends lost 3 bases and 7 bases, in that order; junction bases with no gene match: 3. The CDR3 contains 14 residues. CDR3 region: CASSLGQGNQPQHF. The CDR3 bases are TGTGCCAGCAGCTTGGGACAGGGGAACCAGCCCCAGCATTTT.

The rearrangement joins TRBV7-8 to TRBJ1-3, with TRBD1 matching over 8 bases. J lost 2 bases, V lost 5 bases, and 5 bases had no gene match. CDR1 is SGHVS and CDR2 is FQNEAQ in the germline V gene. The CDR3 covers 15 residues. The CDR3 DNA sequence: TGTGCCAGCAGCGGATCACAGGGGGCTGGAAACACCATATATTTT. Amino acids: CASSGSQGAGNTIYF.

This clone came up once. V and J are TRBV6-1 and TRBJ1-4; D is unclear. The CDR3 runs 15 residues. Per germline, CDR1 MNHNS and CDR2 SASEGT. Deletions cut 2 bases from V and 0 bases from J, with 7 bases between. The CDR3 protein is CASSELWSTNEKLFF. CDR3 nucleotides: TGTGCCAGCAGTGAACTATGGTCAACTAATGAAAAACTGTTTTTT.

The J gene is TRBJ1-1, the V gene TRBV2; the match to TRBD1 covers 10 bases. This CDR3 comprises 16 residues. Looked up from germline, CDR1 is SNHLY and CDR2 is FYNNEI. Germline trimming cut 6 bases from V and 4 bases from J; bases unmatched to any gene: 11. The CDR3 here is CASSPGDRGYGTEAFF. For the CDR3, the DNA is TGTGCCAGCAGCCCCGGGGACAGGGGATACGGCACTGAAGCTTTCTTT.

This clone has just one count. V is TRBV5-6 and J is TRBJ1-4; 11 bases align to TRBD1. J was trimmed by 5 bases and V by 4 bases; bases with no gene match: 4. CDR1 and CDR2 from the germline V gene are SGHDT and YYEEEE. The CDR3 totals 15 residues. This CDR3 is CASSPRDRGNEKLFF. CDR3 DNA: TGTGCCAGCAGCCCACGGGACAGGGGGAATGAAAAACTGTTTTTT.

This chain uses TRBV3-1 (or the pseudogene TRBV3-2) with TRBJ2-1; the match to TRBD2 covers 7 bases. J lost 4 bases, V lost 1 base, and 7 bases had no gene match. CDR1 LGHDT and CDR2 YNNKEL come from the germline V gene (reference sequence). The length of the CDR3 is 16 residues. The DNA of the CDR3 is TGTGCCAGCAGCCAAGTAGGCGGGAGATGGTACAATGAGCAGTTCTTC. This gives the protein CASSQVGGRWYNEQFF.